This T cell receptor (beta chain) stems from a study of blood T cell repertoires in COVID-19. As processed by the authors: It was from reference gene primer amplification that nucleated cell counts were estimated. Produced via immunoSEQ multiplex PCR; TCRdb's table is partial and in-frame only. That table is the source of V, J and clone size, and D and trimming were worked out from the DNA. The sample consists of roughly 360,000 clones, roughly four fifths of them appearing once. This CDR3 comprises 16 residues. V shed 4 bases, J shed 5 bases, and the junction held 8 bases outside the gene matches. The sequencing input was PBMCs or T cells enriched from blood (not recorded which). This TCR was recovered from a woman aged 45-60 years who had recovered from COVID-19. The V gene is TRBV5-3, the J gene TRBJ2-1; 11 nucleotides line up with TRBD2. TRBV5-3 is reported as an ORF; its role is uncertain. CDR3 DNA: TGTGCCAGAAGCACCCCGGGACTAGCGGATGACAATGAGCAGTTCTTC. Protein product: CARSTPGLADDNEQFF.